These T cell receptor beta chains were read from a single sample in a study of graft-versus-host responses after intestinal transplantation. Method: immunoSEQ multiplex PCR; TCRdb's copy keeps in-frame clones and lacks some. Here the sample spans more than 10,000 clones, roughly nine tenths being singletons. The source material was PBMCs, sampled 105 days after intestinal transplantation. These receptors were taken from a human patient who received an intestinal transplant, so some T cells may come from the graft donor. CDR3s include the opening cysteine and the closing phenylalanine or tryptophan. A D gene is named only where the DNA matches it firmly. A row's size may be missing; if present it is once, few, many or a size class.

V gene	clone size	J gene	D gene	CDR3 protein	CDR3 DNA
TRBV9	-	TRBJ2-3	-	CASSYGTGRYTDTQYF	TGTGCCAGCAGCTACGGGACTGGCCGATACACAGATACGCAGTATTTT
TRBV7-9	once	TRBJ1-2	TRBD1	CASSRLTGDLYGYTF	TGTGCCAGCAGCCGCCTGACAGGGGACCTCTATGGCTACACCTTC
TRBV7-2	-	TRBJ2-3	TRBD2	CASSLGTRWPTDTQYF	TGTGCCAGCAGCCTTGGGACTAGATGGCCCACAGATACGCAGTATTTT
TRBV28	-	TRBJ2-7	TRBD2	CASSFRGGPWAHEQYF	TGTGCCAGCAGTTTTCGGGGAGGGCCTTGGGCGCACGAGCAGTACTTC
TRBV6-4	-	TRBJ2-3	TRBD2	CASSDSSGGTDTQYF	TGTGCCAGCAGTGACTCTAGCGGGGGCACAGATACGCAGTATTTT
TRBV19	few	TRBJ1-2	TRBD1	CASSIDAGGVYGYTF	TGTGCCAGTAGTATAGATGCAGGGGGGGTCTATGGCTACACCTTC
TRBV6-6	few	TRBJ2-2	-	CASSYRDTGELFF	TGTGCCAGCAGTTACAGGGACACCGGGGAGCTGTTTTTT
TRBV11-2	-	TRBJ1-6	TRBD1	CASRRGQGFSPLHF	TGTGCCAGCCGCCGGGGACAGGGTTTTTCACCCCTCCACTTT
TRBV5-6	-	TRBJ2-7	TRBD2	CASRRSGRQPYEQYF	TGTGCCAGCCGAAGAAGCGGGAGGCAACCCTACGAGCAGTACTTC
TRBV2	-	TRBJ2-2	-	CASSPGYVGTGELFF	TGTGCCAGCAGTCCAGGGTACGTGGGCACCGGGGAGCTGTTTTTT
TRBV7-7	-	TRBJ2-7	-	CASSPSPGRNFHEQYF	TGTGCCAGCAGCCCCTCCCCGGGACGGAACTTCCACGAGCAGTACTTC
TRBV29-1	-	TRBJ2-3	-	CSVDGGAGGDTQYF	TGCAGCGTTGACGGGGGTGCTGGGGGAGATACGCAGTATTTT
TRBV18	-	TRBJ1-1	TRBD1	CASSPRQGGTEAFF	TGTGCCAGCTCACCAAGACAGGGGGGAACTGAAGCTTTCTTT
TRBV19	-	TRBJ1-2	-	CASSFSPGYTF	TGTGCCAGTAGTTTTAGTCCTGGCTACACCTTC
TRBV29-1	-	TRBJ2-1	-	CSAHGTDNNEQFF	TGCAGCGCTCACGGGACTGACAACAATGAGCAGTTCTTC
TRBV19	-	TRBJ1-6	-	CASSIWGTRPGHSPLHF	TGTGCCAGTAGTATATGGGGGACCCGCCCGGGTCATTCACCCCTCCACTTT
TRBV12-5	-	TRBJ2-5	-	CASGSLEGLETQYF	TGTGCTAGTGGTTCCCTGGAGGGGCTGGAGACCCAGTACTTC
TRBV7-9	-	TRBJ2-3	TRBD1	CASSPTDRTSTDTQYF	TGTGCCAGCAGCCCTACGGACAGGACCAGCACAGATACGCAGTATTTT